In this sample, the clone carrying this TCR beta chain turned up many times. Its matching antigen is unknown. This sample stems from a study of T cell repertoires in cytomegalovirus infection. Study summary: Based on public TCR beta signatures, there were indications of CMV infection and of a matching HLA type.

The ends lost 4 bases at V and 4 bases at J; junction bases unmatched: 9. CDR1 is SEHNR and CDR2 is FQNEAQ in the germline V gene (reference sequence). The CDR3 is made up of 15 amino acids. TCRdb re-derived calls from the reads in MiXCR, one entry per CDR3 protein. The table includes about 210,000 distinct CDR3 sequences, around 6.2% detected once. Whole-study findings and limits: HLA-C-restricted CMV-specific TCR beta clonotypes were dominant in the ex vivo response. Accumulated public TCR beta family frequency recognized individuals carrying CMV together with the relevant HLA.

The rearrangement links TRBV7-9 to TRBJ1-1; 7 bases fit TRBD1. The clonotype was recovered from a human donor in good health (CMV status not recorded). Some clones in this sample may be carry-over from other donors' samples. Sequences were obtained from PBMCs. CDR3 sequence (DNA): TGTGCCAGCAGCTCAAACAGGGGCAGGGGCACTGAAGCTTTCTTT. Amino acids: CASSSNRGRGTEAFF.